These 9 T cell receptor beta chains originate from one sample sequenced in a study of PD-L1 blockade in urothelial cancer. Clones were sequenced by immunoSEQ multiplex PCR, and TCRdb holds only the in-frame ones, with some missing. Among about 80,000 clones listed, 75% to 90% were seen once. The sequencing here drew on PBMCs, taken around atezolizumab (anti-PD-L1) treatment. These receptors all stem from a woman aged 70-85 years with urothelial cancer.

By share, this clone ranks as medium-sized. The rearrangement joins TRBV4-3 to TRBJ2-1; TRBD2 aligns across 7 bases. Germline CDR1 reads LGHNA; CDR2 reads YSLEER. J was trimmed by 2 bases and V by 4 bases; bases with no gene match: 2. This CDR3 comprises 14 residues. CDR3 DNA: TGCGCCAGCAGCCTAGCGGGCCCCTACAATGAGCAGTTCTTC. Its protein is CASSLAGPYNEQFF.

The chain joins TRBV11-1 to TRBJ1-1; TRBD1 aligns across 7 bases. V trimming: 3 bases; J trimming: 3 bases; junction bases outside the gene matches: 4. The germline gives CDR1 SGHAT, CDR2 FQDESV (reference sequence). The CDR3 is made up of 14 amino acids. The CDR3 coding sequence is TGTGCCAGCAGCTTTGAGGGGGCATACACTGAAGCTTTCTTT. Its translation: CASSFEGAYTEAFF.

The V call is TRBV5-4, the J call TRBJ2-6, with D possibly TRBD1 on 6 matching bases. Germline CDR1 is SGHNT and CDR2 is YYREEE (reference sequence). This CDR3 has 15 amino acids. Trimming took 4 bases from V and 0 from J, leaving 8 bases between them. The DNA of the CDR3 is TGTGCCAGCAGCAAGGACAGCTCTGGGGCCAACGTCCTGACTTTC. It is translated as CASSKDSSGANVLTF.

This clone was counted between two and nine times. CDR3 sequence reads: CASRTRAMNTEAFF. The CDR3 DNA is TGTGCCAGCAGAACCAGGGCCATGAACACTGAAGCTTTCTTT. The chain combines TRBV6-1 with TRBJ1-1; tentative D call: TRBD1 (5 bases). V lost 6 bases and J lost 0, with 11 bases in between. Per the germline V gene, CDR1 is MNHNS and CDR2 is SASEGT. CDR3 size: 14 residues.

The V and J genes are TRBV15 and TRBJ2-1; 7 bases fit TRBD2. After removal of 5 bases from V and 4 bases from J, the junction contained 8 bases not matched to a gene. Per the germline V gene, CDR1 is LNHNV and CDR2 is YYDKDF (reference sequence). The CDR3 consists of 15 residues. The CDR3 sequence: CATSRGSGGYNEQFF. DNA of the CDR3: TGTGCCACCAGCCGGGGGTCGGGGGGTTACAATGAGCAGTTCTTC.

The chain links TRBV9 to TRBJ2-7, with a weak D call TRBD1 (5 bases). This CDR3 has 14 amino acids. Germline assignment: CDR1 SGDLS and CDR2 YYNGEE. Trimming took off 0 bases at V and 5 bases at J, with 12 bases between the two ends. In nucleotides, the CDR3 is TGTGCCAGCAGCGTAGGGCAGGGTGTCCACGAGCAGTACTTC. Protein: CASSVGQGVHEQYF.

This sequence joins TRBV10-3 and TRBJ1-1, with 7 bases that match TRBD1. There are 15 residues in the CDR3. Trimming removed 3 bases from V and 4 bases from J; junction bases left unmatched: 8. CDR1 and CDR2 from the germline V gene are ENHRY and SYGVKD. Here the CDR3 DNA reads TGTGCCATCAGTGACCCACAGGGGAAATCCACTGAAGCTTTCTTT. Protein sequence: CAISDPQGKSTEAFF.

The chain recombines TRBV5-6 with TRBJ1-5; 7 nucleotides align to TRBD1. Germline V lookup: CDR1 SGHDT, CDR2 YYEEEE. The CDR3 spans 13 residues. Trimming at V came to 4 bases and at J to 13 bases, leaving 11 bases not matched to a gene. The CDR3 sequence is CASSTYGQVPQHF. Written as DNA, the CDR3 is TGTGCCAGCAGCACCTACGGACAGGTCCCTCAGCATTTT.

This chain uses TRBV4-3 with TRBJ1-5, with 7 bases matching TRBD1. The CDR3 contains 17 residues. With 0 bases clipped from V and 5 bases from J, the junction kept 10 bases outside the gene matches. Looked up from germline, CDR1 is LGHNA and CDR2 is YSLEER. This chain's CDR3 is CASSQDWRTGTHQPQHF. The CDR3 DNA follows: TGCGCCAGCAGCCAAGATTGGCGGACAGGAACTCATCAGCCCCAGCATTTT.